Sequencing of this TCR beta chain was carried out in a study of shared clonotypes between healthy human individuals (dated by TCRdb to about 2020). Background on the whole study: Two women and three men aged 18 to 49 years were included in the cohort. Per donor, leukapheresis produced somewhere between about 0.9 and 9 billion PBMCs. For each donor, three plates each were used for CD4 naive and CD4 memory, two plates were used for CD8 naive, and one plate was used for CD8 memory. To increase sequencing depth and limit assay-specific biases, TCR repertoire library preparation and sequencing were carried out by different laboratories using diverse techniques. Blood TCR repertoires of roughly five healthy adults were deeply sequenced to estimate repertoire size and the extent of clonotype sharing between individuals. Results the study describes overall, beyond this receptor: Even with the large sequencing depth, rarefaction of the sorted-subset datasets indicated that sequencing was incomplete. Compared with non-shared clonotypes, the clonotypes found in all four sorted-subset donors had higher generation probabilities. Based on pairwise subsampling, the degree of clonotype sharing among donors was expected to be affected by sequencing depth. About 5% of naive CD4, 3.5% of naive CD8, roughly 2.5% of memory CD4, and 0.4% of memory CD8 clonotypes were shared across a few donors. Naive subsets generally had larger estimated clonotype richness than memory subsets did. The small number of donors limited the genetic and exposure-history diversity represented. Sampling was limited to blood, and TCR repertoires in tissue likely differ from TCR repertoires in blood.

TCR CDR3 regions were amplified from genomic DNA by multiplex PCR using the deep immunoSEQ assay. Extracted genomic DNA from each cell subset was distributed evenly across all wells of several immunoSEQ 96-well plates, and each plate was treated as a replicate. For sorted subsets, each replicate PCR was loaded with 200 ng genomic DNA, equivalent to approximately 27,000 T cell genomes. Purified libraries were measured with a Qubit 3.0 fluorometer, size-checked on a Bioanalyzer 2100, and measured again with the KAPA Library Quantification kit. Every immunoSEQ 96-well plate was sequenced on a dedicated single-read 150-cycle Illumina NextSeq 550 flow cell. The authors' analysis ran thus. The immunoSEQ output contained only junctional sequences without quality scores, so filtering could not match that applied to full-length reads. Sequences were annotated with PyIR, a Python wrapper for IgBLAST v1.9, using IMGT germline references to assign V/J genes and CDR3. Any read was removed if the V/J assignment was weak (E-value above 1e-6), the CDR3 was missing, or the read contained stop codons, out-of-frame junctions, or ambiguous translated residues. V3J clonotypes were defined as sequences sharing the same inferred V gene, J gene, and CDR3 amino acid sequence. Percentage overlap between repertoires was computed as shared unique clonotypes divided by the size of the smaller repertoire. Repertoire richness was assessed with RTK rarefaction, the Chao1 estimator, and Recon v2.1 estimates of unobserved clonotypes. Generation probabilities were computed with OLGA for all TCRbeta clonotypes obtained by the gDNA method from several donors. TCRdb limited this immuneACCESS table to in-frame rearrangements with V and J called. A share of clones is missing; checked studies link under half to unresolved V genes, and the rest is unexplained. V and J calls and clone size are given by that table; D and trimming were obtained from the DNA. The sample table shows some 2,000,000 clones, and almost 96% are seen once. The ten largest make up about 0.13% of the sample.

Donors were healthy HIV-negative adults with no recently reported acute infections or vaccinations. Only Caucasian adults living in Nashville, Tennessee, USA were represented among the donors. CD4+ T cells were enriched by magnetic negative selection; naive cells were then positively selected on CD45RA, and the negative fraction formed the memory subset. Blood was obtained by leukapheresis, after which PBMCs were separated by Ficoll-Histopaque density gradient centrifugation and cryopreserved in liquid nitrogen vapor phase. Purity and quantity of every magnetically sorted T cell population were checked by analytical flow cytometry. From each sorted fraction, genomic DNA was isolated and quantified by UV absorbance on a Nanodrop 2000c. A remark on this clone: What antigen it recognizes has not been identified. No much larger clone exists at a distance of one base, and base qualities are not known.

V has 3 bases trimmed and J has 2 bases trimmed; junction bases matching no gene number 9. The germline V gene provides CDR1 MNHNS and CDR2 SASEGT. Counted from cysteine to phenylalanine, this CDR3 has 16 amino acids. This entry keeps only the CDR3 DNA: 48 bases, framed from base 1. Here the chain combines TRBV6-1 and TRBJ2-7, and 8 bases in between align with TRBD2. Sequenced: naive CD4+ T cells sorted from blood. What the cell subset or site label conveys for this sample: CD45RA+ positively selected. This sequence originates from a man between 18 and 29 years old in good health. CDR3 region: CASSEFTSGGTYEQYF. The DNA is as follows: TGTGCCAGCAGTGAGTTCACTAGCGGAGGAACCTACGAGCAGTACTTC.